What follows describes a single TCR beta chain. TCRdb reanalyzed the 5' RACE reads and collapses them to one entry per CDR3 protein, without DNA. This sample's table has about 450,000 distinct CDR3 sequences. This specimen belongs to a study of T cells expressing NK-cell markers. This CDR3 contains 12 residues. Germline V gene sequence: CDR1 SQVTM, CDR2 ANQGSEA. Source material: blood T cells: a sorted CD56 or NKG2C T cell subset, CD4+ or CD8+ T cells, or bulk PBMC T cells (not recorded which). The J gene is TRBJ2-3, the V gene TRBV29-1; TCRdb's assignment of TRBD2 cannot be checked, as there is no DNA. This sequence originates from a woman between 18 and 70 years old in good health. CDR3 sequence reads: CSGGTTTDTQYF.